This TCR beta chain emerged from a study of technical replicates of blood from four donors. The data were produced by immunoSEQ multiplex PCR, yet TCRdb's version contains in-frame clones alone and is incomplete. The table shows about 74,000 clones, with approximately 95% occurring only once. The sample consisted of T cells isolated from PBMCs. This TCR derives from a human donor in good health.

The CDR3 is CASREQGFEKLFF. Here the CDR3 DNA reads TGTGCCAGCAGAGAACAGGGATTCGAAAAACTGTTTTTT. The chain joins TRBV13 to TRBJ1-4; TRBD1 is a possible D gene (6 bases). There are 13 residues in the CDR3. V lost 6 bases, J lost 8 bases, and 13 bases lay in between. Germline V gives CDR1 PRHDT, CDR2 FYEKMQ (reference sequence).